Below are 11 T cell receptor beta chains sequenced from a single sample in a study of Tregs in tolerant kidney transplant recipients. Recipients received nonmyeloablative bone marrow transplants from related graft donors, with transient mixed chimerism. The data were produced by immunoSEQ multiplex PCR, yet TCRdb's version contains in-frame clones alone and is incomplete. The table records roughly 64,000 clones, 87% of them present only once. Material: CD4+ T cells from blood (PBMCs), obtained 6 months after the transplant. The receptors derive from a human patient who received a combined kidney and bone marrow transplant. Among the T cells, some may be from the graft donor.

The gene calls are TRBV6-5 and TRBJ1-1, with 8 bases lining up with TRBD1. CDR3 length: 15 amino acids. Losses at the gene ends were 7 bases for V and 2 bases for J; bases not matched to a gene: 9. Germline CDR1 is MNHEY and CDR2 is SVGAGI. The CDR3, as DNA: TGTGCCAGCACTCCATTGGGGACAGGCAACACTGAAGCTTTCTTT. Translating it yields CASTPLGTGNTEAFF.

This clone was observed once. The J gene is TRBJ1-1, the V gene TRBV6-5; D gene unclear. There are 13 residues in the CDR3. The V gene lost 9 bases and the J gene lost 4 bases, with 15 bases spanning the gap. Germline V gene lookup returns CDR1 MNHEY and CDR2 SVGAGI. CDR3 in amino acids: CASTRVVGTEAFF. DNA for the CDR3: TGTGCCAGTACTCGGGTTGTTGGCACTGAAGCTTTCTTT.

This sequence joins TRBV4-3 and TRBJ2-5; 9 bases are shared with TRBD2. The CDR3 spans 18 residues. Losses at the gene ends were 1 base for V and 5 bases for J; bases not matched to a gene: 14. CDR1 and CDR2 from the germline V gene are LGHNA and YSLEER. The CDR3 DNA reads TGCGCCAGCAGCCAAGGGGTGTTAAGCGGGGGGCCGGGTGAGACCCAGTACTTC. Translated, it gives CASSQGVLSGGPGETQYF.

J is TRBJ1-4 and V is TRBV7-9; tentatively, D is TRBD1 (6 bases). V was cut by 3 bases and J by 7 bases, with 12 bases left in between. Germline assignment: CDR1 SEHNR and CDR2 FQNEAQ (reference sequence). This CDR3 has 14 residues. As DNA, the CDR3 is TGTGCCAGCAGCTTTTCAGGGGAAAGTGAAAAACTGTTTTTT. Translated, it gives CASSFSGESEKLFF.

The CDR3 DNA sequence: TGTGCCAGCAGCTTAAACCGGGACAGTGCGTACGAGCAGTACTTC. It encodes CASSLNRDSAYEQYF. V and J are TRBV7-2 and TRBJ2-7; TRBD1 aligns across 7 bases. This CDR3 has 15 residues. V lost 2 bases, J lost 4 bases, and 8 bases stayed unmatched. The germline CDR1 and CDR2 sequences are SGHTA and FQGNSA.

The chain has TRBV6-5 and TRBJ1-6; D ambiguous. V was trimmed by 0 bases and J by 5 bases, leaving 11 bases between them. This CDR3 has 16 amino acids. The germline gives CDR1 MNHEY, CDR2 SVGAGI. CDR3 DNA: TGTGCCAGCAGTTACTCGACTCCGAAGAATAATTCACCCCTCCACTTT. This codes for CASSYSTPKNNSPLHF.

The rearrangement links TRBV21-1 to TRBJ2-2; TRBD1 is taken as the D call from the table, unchecked against the DNA. TRBV21-1 is a recognized pseudogene. The CDR3 runs to 16 residues. The CDR3 DNA reads TGTGCCAGCAGCAAACAACCCAGGGGAGACACCGGGGAGCTGTTTTTT. Its translation: CASSKQPRGDTGELFF.

The V and J genes are TRBV7-3 and TRBJ1-3; tentatively, D is TRBD1 (6 bases). CDR1 is SGHTA, CDR2 FQGTGA, per germline. Between the trimmed V and J ends, which lost 5 bases and 0 bases, there was a span of 8 bases. CDR3 size: 14 residues. As DNA, the CDR3 is TGTGCCAGCAGCACAGGGAGCTCTGGAAACACCATATATTTT. Residues: CASSTGSSGNTIYF.

This chain links TRBV5-1 with TRBJ2-5; TRBD1 matches at 8 bases. Germline CDR1 SGHRS, CDR2 YFSETQ. The CDR3 extends over 13 amino acids. J lost 2 bases, V lost 8 bases, and 5 bases had no gene match. The CDR3 is CASRQGPQETQYF. CDR3 nucleotide sequence: TGCGCCAGTAGACAGGGGCCACAAGAGACCCAGTACTTC.

This chain connects TRBV4-1 to TRBJ2-7; 9 nucleotides align to TRBD1. The CDR3 has 14 amino acids. Trimming took 6 bases from V and 13 from J; bases not matched to a gene: 16. Looked up from germline, CDR1 is MGHRA and CDR2 is YSYEKL. The CDR3 coding sequence is TGCGCCAGCAGTCAGACGGGACAGGGCTCCCCCGTCTACTTC. Protein sequence: CASSQTGQGSPVYF.

A single count supports this clone. The CDR3 DNA follows: TGTGCCAGCAGCTTTAGCGGGGGGCAATTCTACGAGCAGTACTTC. Its protein is CASSFSGGQFYEQYF. This chain joins TRBV7-2 and TRBJ2-7, with TRBD2 matching over 10 bases. V gave up 3 bases and J gave up 3 bases; unmatched junction bases: 5. CDR3 size: 15 residues. Germline V gene data show CDR1 as SGHTA and CDR2 as FQGNSA.